The entry that follows covers one T cell receptor (beta chain) sequence. The method was immunoSEQ multiplex PCR; TCRdb's version includes in-frame clones alone and lacks a portion of them. The sample has fewer than 130,000 clones, 88% seen once. The entry originates in a study of control samples from healthy donors and cancer patients. Germline V gene sequence: CDR1 SGHTA, CDR2 FQGTGA. The CDR3 extends over 13 amino acids. V lost 0 bases, J lost 3 bases, and 5 bases lay in between. V is TRBV7-3 and J is TRBJ2-5; D remains unclear. The clonotype originates from a woman between 55 and 75 years old with lung cancer. The sequenced sample consisted of PBMCs. CDR3 in amino acids: CASSLTAKETQYF. CDR3 sequence (DNA): TGTGCCAGCAGCTTAACCGCCAAAGAGACCCAGTACTTC.